The rows below give T cell receptor beta chains drawn from one sample of a study of immune cell composition in non-small cell lung cancer. Sequencing used immunoSEQ multiplex PCR; TCRdb keeps in-frame clones, though not all of them. The sample yields around 2,100 clones, roughly 82% seen once. Sequenced: lung tumor tissue. These receptors originate from a human donor with non-small cell lung cancer. CDR3s include the opening cysteine and the closing phenylalanine or tryptophan. D genes are given only for firm matches. Clone size appears in some rows only: once, few, many, or a class for an expanded clone.

TRBV19	once	TRBD2	TRBJ2-7	CASSIRTSGEQYF	TGTGCCAGTAGTATAAGGACTAGTGGTGAGCAGTACTTC
TRBV7-2	NA	TRBD2	TRBJ2-7	CASTAGPGRGLNEQYF	TGTGCCAGCACCGCGGGGCCCGGGAGGGGTTTGAACGAGCAGTACTTC
TRBV2	NA	TRBD1	TRBJ2-2	CASSEARTGLGAGELFF	TGTGCCAGCAGTGAAGCCCGGACAGGACTGGGGGCCGGGGAGCTGTTTTTT
TRBV7-2	NA	NA	TRBJ1-6	CASSSGNRESPLHF	TGTGCCAGCAGCTCAGGAAACAGGGAATCACCCCTCCACTTT
TRBV6-5	NA	TRBD1	TRBJ2-7	CASSDREGHEQYF	TGTGCCAGCAGTGACAGGGAAGGGCACGAGCAGTACTTC
TRBV20-1	NA	NA	TRBJ2-1	CSARGGNEQFF	TGCAGTGCTAGAGGAGGAAATGAGCAGTTCTTC
TRBV28	NA	NA	TRBJ1-3	CASSSAPGQPITIYF	TGTGCCAGCAGTTCCGCCCCGGGACAACCGATCACCATATATTTT
TRBV10-3	once	NA	TRBJ2-3	CAISERGPGHDTDTQYF	TGTGCCATCAGTGAACGAGGTCCGGGACATGACACAGATACGCAGTATTTT
TRBV2	NA	NA	TRBJ1-2	CASTTAGLDYGYTF	TGTGCCAGCACCACGGCAGGGTTGGACTATGGCTACACCTTC
TRBV5-4	NA	TRBD1	TRBJ2-7	CASSLNRGINYEQYF	TGTGCCAGCAGCTTGAACAGGGGAATTAACTACGAGCAGTACTTC
TRBV19	once	TRBD1	TRBJ1-5	CASSSTGGGNQPQHF	TGTGCCAGTAGTAGCACAGGGGGTGGCAATCAGCCCCAGCATTTT
TRBV9	once	NA	TRBJ2-1	CASSVAGAHEQFF	TGTGCCAGCAGCGTAGCAGGGGCCCATGAGCAGTTCTTC
TRBV2	once	TRBD1	TRBJ1-6	CASQATGFNSPLHF	TGTGCCAGCCAAGCGACAGGGTTTAATTCACCCCTCCACTTT
TRBV5-1	NA	NA	TRBJ2-1	CASSFGVAEQFF	TGCGCCAGCAGCTTCGGGGTGGCTGAGCAGTTCTTC
TRBV11-2	once	TRBD1	TRBJ1-1	CASSLARQGEAFF	TGTGCCAGCAGCTTAGCGCGACAGGGTGAAGCTTTCTTT
TRBV7-2	NA	TRBD1	TRBJ2-1	CASSPGQGTYNEQFF	TGTGCCAGCAGCCCAGGACAGGGGACCTACAATGAGCAGTTCTTC
TRBV5-6	NA	NA	TRBJ1-2	CASSLGTVRYTF	TGTGCCAGCAGCTTGGGGACAGTTCGCTACACCTTC
TRBV30	few	NA	TRBJ1-3	CAWSVGRGDGNTIYF	TGTGCCTGGAGTGTAGGGAGGGGAGACGGGAACACCATATATTTT
TRBV18	NA	TRBD1	TRBJ2-2	CASSPLTGETGELFF	TGTGCCAGCTCACCATTAACAGGGGAAACCGGGGAGCTGTTTTTT
TRBV13	once	NA	TRBJ1-3	CASSSGVSGNTIYF	TGTGCCAGCAGCTCGGGGGTCTCTGGAAACACCATATATTTT
TRBV15	NA	TRBD1	TRBJ1-2	CATSSEGTGYGYTF	TGTGCCACCAGCAGTGAAGGGACAGGATATGGCTACACCTTC
TRBV7-2	NA	NA	TRBJ1-2	CASSLRGINRDYGYTF	TGTGCCAGCAGCTTACGTGGGATAAACAGGGATTATGGCTACACCTTC
TRBV4-3	NA	TRBD1	TRBJ2-7	CASSLATWTGGAYEQYF	TGCGCCAGCAGCCTAGCTACCTGGACAGGGGGTGCCTACGAGCAGTACTTC
TRBV28	NA	NA	TRBJ2-1	CASSLTGGEQFF	TGTGCCAGCAGTTTGACAGGTGGTGAGCAGTTCTTC
TRBV5-1	NA	TRBD2	TRBJ2-5	CASTHYFSGGQQETQYF	TGCGCCAGCACCCACTATTTTAGCGGGGGGCAACAAGAGACCCAGTACTTC
TRBV2	few	NA	TRBJ2-7	CASQIGRGRGYEQYF	TGTGCCAGCCAGATAGGTAGAGGGAGAGGGTACGAGCAGTACTTC
TRBV6-5	NA	TRBD2	TRBJ2-1	CASSPLAGKGEQFF	TGTGCCAGCAGCCCACTAGCGGGAAAAGGTGAGCAGTTCTTC
TRBV28	NA	TRBD2	TRBJ2-1	CASSSGGLSSYNEQFF	TGTGCCAGCAGCAGCGGGGGGCTCAGCTCCTACAATGAGCAGTTCTTC
TRBV6-1	NA	TRBD1	TRBJ2-7	CASSETGSIYEQYF	TGTGCCAGCAGTGAGACAGGGTCAATCTACGAGCAGTACTTC
TRBV7-2	NA	TRBD1	TRBJ2-2	CAALIRGTAELFF	TGTGCAGCGCTTATCAGGGGGACAGCGGAGCTGTTTTTT
TRBV7-2	NA	NA	TRBJ2-6	CASSFRQGANVLTF	TGTGCCAGCAGCTTCCGACAGGGGGCCAACGTCCTGACTTTC
TRBV18	NA	NA	TRBJ2-1	CASSPQSGHNEQFF	TGTGCCAGCTCACCGCAGAGTGGGCACAATGAGCAGTTCTTC
TRBV4-3	NA	TRBD2	TRBJ2-3	CASSQAFASGPANTQYF	TGCGCCAGCAGCCAAGCGTTCGCTAGCGGGCCGGCAAATACGCAGTATTTT
TRBV5-1	NA	TRBD1	TRBJ1-1	CASRTKGQGSAEAFF	TGCGCCAGCAGGACGAAGGGACAGGGGAGCGCTGAAGCTTTCTTT
TRBV25-1	NA	NA	TRBJ2-7	CASSFDFEQYF	TGTGCCAGCAGTTTCGACTTTGAGCAGTACTTC
TRBV25-1	NA	NA	TRBJ2-1	CASSFSGGSYNEQFF	TGTGCCAGCAGTTTTTCCGGGGGCTCCTACAATGAGCAGTTCTTC
TRBV6-1	NA	NA	TRBJ1-1	CASGQARGDTEAFF	TGTGCCAGCGGGCAAGCGCGGGGGGACACTGAAGCTTTCTTT
TRBV2	few	TRBD2	TRBJ2-1	CASSELLASGGDNEQFF	TGTGCCAGCAGTGAATTGCTGGCGAGCGGGGGGGACAATGAGCAGTTCTTC
TRBV13	NA	NA	TRBJ1-3	CASSWTSSRGNTIYF	TGTGCCAGCAGCTGGACAAGTTCACGCGGAAACACCATATATTTT
TRBV4-3	NA	NA	TRBJ2-4	CASSQENLSKNIQYF	TGCGCCAGCAGCCAAGAGAACTTGAGCAAAAACATTCAGTACTTC
TRBV11-1	NA	NA	TRBJ2-7	CASSYQGSGEQYF	TGTGCCAGCAGCTACCAGGGAAGTGGGGAGCAGTACTTC
TRBV6-5	NA	TRBD1	TRBJ2-2	CASKPGTGGSGELFF	TGTGCCAGCAAACCCGGGACAGGGGGATCCGGGGAGCTGTTTTTT
TRBV19	NA	NA	TRBJ1-6	CASNAGATSYNSPLHF	TGTGCCAGTAACGCGGGGGCGACTTCCTATAATTCACCCCTCCACTTT
TRBV29-1	NA	TRBD1	TRBJ2-7	CSVGQGIYEQYF	TGCAGCGTTGGACAGGGTATATACGAGCAGTACTTC
TRBV7-9	NA	TRBD1	TRBJ1-2	CASSFIPGQGSGYGYTF	TGTGCCAGCAGTTTTATCCCGGGACAGGGATCAGGATATGGCTACACCTTC
TRBV30	NA	TRBD2	TRBJ2-1	CAWGLAGYNEQFF	TGTGCCTGGGGACTAGCGGGTTACAATGAGCAGTTCTTC
TRBV28	NA	TRBD2	TRBJ2-3	CASAGASGYTDTQYF	TGTGCCAGCGCGGGCGCTAGCGGGTACACAGATACGCAGTATTTT
TRBV6-1	NA	NA	TRBJ1-5	CASLESNQPQHF	TGTGCCAGCCTGGAGTCAAATCAGCCCCAGCATTTT
TRBV27	NA	NA	TRBJ1-5	CASRTEVNQPQHF	TGTGCCAGCAGGACAGAAGTCAATCAGCCCCAGCATTTT
TRBV14	NA	NA	TRBJ1-2	CASSPTATTEQF	TGTGCCAGCAGCCCAACGGCGACAACCGAACAGTTC
TRBV28	few	TRBD2	TRBJ2-2	CASSLSGSGRGSSAGELFF	TGTGCCAGCAGTTTAAGCGGTAGCGGGAGAGGTAGTAGCGCCGGGGAGCTGTTTTTT
TRBV4-3	NA	NA	TRBJ2-2	CASSLAVGNTGELFF	TGCGCCAGCAGCCTAGCGGTTGGTAACACCGGGGAGCTGTTTTTT
TRBV4-3	few	TRBD2	TRBJ2-7	CASSQEVAGPKIHEQYF	TGCGCCAGCAGCCAAGAGGTAGCGGGTCCAAAGATCCACGAGCAGTACTTC
TRBV30	NA	NA	TRBJ2-6	CARSDFSGANVLTF	TGTGCCCGATCGGACTTTTCTGGGGCCAACGTCCTGACTTTC